The subject of this entry is one T cell receptor beta chain. The data were taken from a study of blood T cell repertoires in COVID-19. The repertoire was sequenced with immunoSEQ multiplex PCR; TCRdb's copy has only in-frame clones and lacks some. Found here are more than 90,000 clones, more than 75% of them singletons; the top ten hold 7% to 9.5%. CDR1 and CDR2 (germline): SGHNT, YYREEE (reference sequence). The length of the CDR3 is 14 residues. Trimming removed 1 base from V and 2 bases from J; junction bases left unmatched: 2. Specimen: peripheral blood. The gene calls are TRBV5-4 and TRBJ2-7; 8 nucleotides line up with TRBD2. The sequence was collected from a man between 65 and 80 years old with acute or convalescent COVID-19. Here the CDR3 reads CASSLLRGAYEQYF. The CDR3 DNA follows: TGTGCCAGCAGCTTGCTGCGGGGGGCCTACGAGCAGTACTTC.